This entry is about one T cell receptor beta chain. TCRdb recomputed calls from the RT-PCR reads with MiXCR, one row per CDR3 protein. This sample has 550,000 to 750,000 distinct CDR3 sequences, with 11% to 15% found just once. Germline V gives CDR1 SGDLS, CDR2 YYNGEE. The V end was cut by 4 bases, the J end by 4 bases, with 17 bases between. This CDR3 has 16 amino acids. The chain joins TRBV9 to TRBJ2-2, with D possibly TRBD2 on 6 matching bases. The TCR sequence derives from a female donor in good health, serving as a healthy control. Material for sequencing was memory CD4+ T cells from blood. The CDR3 spells CASSPGRDSSTGELFF. CDR3 coding DNA: TGTGCCAGCAGCCCCGGCCGGGACTCGAGCACCGGGGAGCTGTTTTTT.